The 7 T cell receptor beta chains in this list originate from one sample, sequenced in a study of T cell responses to AZD1222 COVID-19 vaccine. Profiled with immunoSEQ multiplex PCR; TCRdb holds only in-frame clones, not every one. The sample holds about 120,000 clones, 80% to 90% seen once. The input for sequencing was peripheral blood, taken on day 0 of AZD1222 vaccination. Receptors were obtained from an adult in good health.

The rearrangement uses TRBV29-1 and TRBJ2-3; the D gene is possibly TRBD1 (6 bases). Germline values: CDR1 SQVTM, CDR2 ANQGSEA. V lost 5 bases and J 7 bases, leaving 19 bases between the germline ends. The CDR3 loop spans 14 amino acids. The DNA of the CDR3 is TGCAGCGTTCCGGGCCCAGGGGAAGGAAATACGCAGTATTTT. Amino acid sequence: CSVPGPGEGNTQYF.

The CDR3 loop is CASSLAGIREKLFF. For the CDR3, the DNA is TGTGCCAGCAGCTTGGCAGGGATTCGAGAAAAACTGTTTTTT. The chain has TRBV5-6 and TRBJ1-4, with a tentative D call TRBD1 (5 bases). The CDR3 runs to 14 residues. With 0 bases removed from V and 8 bases from J, the gap between germline ends came to 11 bases. Germline CDR1 SGHDT, CDR2 YYEEEE.

As for this clone: This same CDR3 is encoded by further DNA sequences in the sample. V usage is TRBV5-1 and J usage is TRBJ1-2; 9 bases agree with TRBD1. The CDR3 runs to 13 residues. V shed 4 bases and J 8 bases; nucleotides not matched to a gene: 6. Germline-derived CDR1 and CDR2 are SGHRS and YFSETQ. The CDR3 DNA follows: TGCGCCAGCAGCCCGGGACAGGGAGAGGGCTACACCTTC. Its protein is CASSPGQGEGYTF.

This clone was detected only once. This rearrangement joins TRBV28 to TRBJ1-2; D unresolved. The CDR3 consists of 15 residues. V gave up 7 bases and J gave up 0 bases, with 15 bases separating them. Germline V gene lookup returns CDR1 MDHEN and CDR2 SYDVKM. The CDR3 reads CASTSPWDTNYGYTF. The CDR3 DNA reads as TGTGCCAGCACTTCCCCCTGGGATACTAACTATGGCTACACCTTC.

The chain has TRBV11-2 and TRBJ2-1; the D is unclear. Germline CDR1 is SGHAT and CDR2 is FQNNGV. The CDR3 is 12 amino acids. V dropped 0 bases and J dropped 13 bases, with 10 bases sitting between them. CDR3 region: CASSLELGIQFF. DNA of the CDR3: TGTGCCAGCAGCTTAGAACTTGGGATTCAGTTCTTC.

Worth noting for this clone: The same CDR3 also results from other DNA sequences found in this sample. The chain recombines TRBV7-2 with TRBJ2-2; D is undetermined. The CDR3 consists of 14 residues. The germline gives CDR1 SGHTA, CDR2 FQGNSA. The V gene lost 1 base and the J gene lost 1 base, with 4 bases spanning the gap. The CDR3 DNA reads TGTGCCAGCAGCTTAGGTCGGAACACCGGGGAGCTGTTTTTT. It codes for CASSLGRNTGELFF.

The rearrangement links TRBV2 to TRBJ2-1; no reliable D call. V gave up 6 bases and J gave up 9 bases, with 12 bases separating them. The germline CDR1 and CDR2 sequences are SNHLY and FYNNEI. The CDR3 contains 12 residues. CDR3 sequence reads: CASRKDLGEQFF. The CDR3 DNA reads as TGTGCCAGCAGGAAGGACCTGGGTGAGCAGTTCTTC.